Following are 26 T cell receptor beta chains from one sample sequenced in a study of blood T cell repertoires in COVID-19. Sequenced by immunoSEQ multiplex PCR; TCRdb stores in-frame clones only, minus some. The sample contains approximately 140,000 clones, roughly 84% of which appear only once. Sequencing was carried out using peripheral blood. The receptors were sampled from a man aged 25-45 years with COVID-19, enrolled during active disease.

The chain links TRBV10-3 to TRBJ2-2; 8 nucleotides match TRBD1. The germline V gene encodes CDR1 ENHRY and CDR2 SYGVKD. This CDR3 has 14 residues. V trimming: 5 bases; J trimming: 5 bases; junction bases outside the gene matches: 4. CDR3: CAISRTGTTGELFF. In nucleotides, the CDR3 is TGTGCCATCAGTCGGACAGGGACAACCGGGGAGCTGTTTTTT.

CDR3 amino acids: CASSVEQGGQETQYF. For the CDR3, the DNA is TGTGCCAGCAGCGTAGAGCAGGGTGGGCAAGAGACCCAGTACTTC. V usage is TRBV9 and J usage is TRBJ2-5, with D perhaps matching TRBD1 (5 bases). The CDR3 is 15 residues long. Germline V gene sequence: CDR1 SGDLS, CDR2 YYNGEE. V was cut by 0 bases and J by 2 bases, with 11 bases left in between.

This clone was picked up one time. This chain joins TRBV7-3 and TRBJ2-1; TRBD2 matches at 9 bases. J gave up 8 bases and V 1 base, and 3 bases lay outside the gene matches. The germline V gene encodes CDR1 SGHTA and CDR2 FQGTGA. The CDR3 spans 14 residues. The CDR3 region is CASSLSGRGDEQFF. CDR3 DNA: TGTGCCAGCAGCTTAAGCGGGAGGGGGGATGAGCAGTTCTTC.

This clone came up a few times. The chain is built from TRBV7-2 and TRBJ2-7; possible D gene TRBD1, 6 bases. The CDR3 extends over 13 amino acids. CDR1 SGHTA and CDR2 FQGNSA come from the germline V gene. With 5 bases removed from V and 3 bases from J, the gap between germline ends came to 11 bases. CDR3 nucleotide sequence: TGTGCCAGCAGCCCTTTCAGGGGCTACGAGCAGTACTTC. Residues: CASSPFRGYEQYF.

This clone was found a few times. The genes are TRBV27 and TRBJ1-2; TRBD1 aligns across 7 bases. The germline CDR1 and CDR2 sequences are MNHEY and SMNVEV (reference sequence). V was pared by 0 bases and J by 4 bases, with 5 bases of the junction left unmatched. CDR3 size: 15 residues. DNA of the CDR3: TGTGCCAGCAGTTTATCGGTAGGGGGCGTCTATGGCTACACCTTC. Protein sequence: CASSLSVGGVYGYTF.

The chain combines TRBV30 with TRBJ1-2; possibly TRBD1 for D (6 bases). The V and J ends lost 1 base and 7 bases respectively, with 19 bases between them. Germline V gives CDR1 GTSNPN, CDR2 SVGIG (reference sequence). The CDR3 is made up of 15 amino acids. The CDR3 nucleotides read TGTGCCTGGAGTGAGATCGTGGGGCAGGGGTTTGGCTACACCTTC. It translates to CAWSEIVGQGFGYTF.

This rearrangement joins TRBV14 to TRBJ2-3; TRBD1 agrees at 8 bases. Germline trimming cut 5 bases from V and 1 base from J; bases unmatched to any gene: 8. CDR1 and CDR2 from the germline V gene are SGHDN and FVKESK. This CDR3 spans 16 amino acids. CDR3 DNA: TGTGCCAGCAGCTCTTGGACAGGGATTGGCACAGATACGCAGTATTTT. Amino acids: CASSSWTGIGTDTQYF.

This chain's CDR3 is CASSPDRNLYGYTF. In DNA, the CDR3 is TGTGCCAGCAGCCCCGACAGGAATCTATATGGCTACACCTTC. This chain uses TRBV5-4 with TRBJ1-2; tentatively, D is TRBD1 (6 bases). Trimming took off 4 bases at V and 5 bases at J, with 15 bases between the two ends. CDR1 and CDR2 from the germline V gene are SGHNT and YYREEE (reference sequence). The CDR3 length is 14 residues.

The chain combines TRBV7-2 with TRBJ1-1; 10 bases line up with TRBD1. The CDR3 covers 14 residues. The trim removed 5 bases at V and 6 bases at J, leaving 6 bases unmatched. The germline V gene encodes CDR1 SGHTA and CDR2 FQGNSA. CDR3 sequence: CASSPDRGRSEAFF. The CDR3 coding sequence is TGTGCCAGCAGCCCTGACAGGGGGCGATCTGAAGCTTTCTTT.

This clone was seen only once. This chain uses TRBV2 with TRBJ2-5, with TRBD1 identical over 9 bases. The CDR3 sequence is 13 residues long. Germline CDR1 and CDR2: SNHLY and FYNNEI. V shed 9 bases, J shed 7 bases, and the junction held 9 bases outside the gene matches. CDR3: CARQGAMVGTQYF. The CDR3, as DNA: TGTGCCAGACAGGGGGCCATGGTGGGGACCCAGTACTTC.

This chain links TRBV6-1 with TRBJ1-2; 11 positions agree with TRBD1. CDR3 size: 17 residues. J gave up 4 bases and V 4 bases, and 11 bases lay outside the gene matches. Germline V gives CDR1 MNHNS, CDR2 SASEGT. The CDR3 sequence is CASSARDRGTVGYGYTF. CDR3 sequence (DNA): TGTGCCAGCAGTGCCCGGGACAGGGGGACGGTCGGCTATGGCTACACCTTC.

This chain joins TRBV27 and TRBJ2-7, with 10 bases identical to TRBD2. V dropped 2 bases and J dropped 5; count of bases not matched to a gene: 3. This CDR3 is built from 14 residues. The germline CDR1 and CDR2 sequences are MNHEY and SMNVEV (reference sequence). The DNA of the CDR3 is TGTGCCAGCAGTTTACAGCGGGGGGGGGACGAGCAGTACTTC. Protein product: CASSLQRGGDEQYF.

The rearrangement uses TRBV10-3 and TRBJ2-1; 7 positions agree with TRBD2. V was pared by 4 bases and J by 2 bases, with 5 bases of the junction left unmatched. This CDR3 has 15 amino acids. The germline V gene has CDR1 ENHRY and CDR2 SYGVKD. CDR3 residues: CAISGGRATYNEQFF. The CDR3 coding sequence is TGTGCCATCAGTGGCGGGAGAGCCACCTACAATGAGCAGTTCTTC.

The chain combines TRBV19 with TRBJ1-3; 7 nucleotides match TRBD1. The CDR3 sequence is 15 residues long. Germline V CDR1 and CDR2: LNHDA, SQIVND (reference sequence). The trim removed 7 bases at V and 4 bases at J, leaving 10 bases unmatched. CDR3: CASTTGSAGGNTIYF. The DNA for the CDR3 is TGTGCCAGTACGACAGGGTCGGCGGGAGGAAACACCATATATTTT.

This clone was counted once. The rearrangement links TRBV6-5 to TRBJ1-5, with 9 bases matching TRBD1. The CDR3 extends over 16 amino acids. V dropped 0 bases and J dropped 2; count of bases not matched to a gene: 2. The V gene's germline CDR1 is MNHEY and CDR2 SVGAGI. CDR3 nucleotides: TGTGCCAGCAGTTACTCGCGACAGGGGGGCAATCAGCCCCAGCATTTT. Translating it yields CASSYSRQGGNQPQHF.

V usage is TRBV5-4 and J usage is TRBJ2-3, with D possibly matching TRBD2 (6 bases). Trimming removed 0 bases at V and 1 base at J, with 15 bases between. The V gene's germline CDR1 is SGHNT and CDR2 YYREEE (reference sequence). The CDR3 sequence is 17 residues long. The CDR3 reads CASSLVSGGRRTDTQYF. In nucleotides, the CDR3 is TGTGCCAGCAGCTTGGTTTCCGGGGGTCGTCGCACAGATACGCAGTATTTT.

This sequence joins TRBV6-5 and TRBJ2-5; 8 bases agree with TRBD2. The CDR3 covers 14 residues. In germline, CDR1 is MNHEY, CDR2 SVGAGI. The V and J ends lost 8 bases and 5 bases, in that order; junction bases with no gene match: 10. CDR3 sequence: CASSPAGGFETQYF. In nucleotides, the CDR3 is TGTGCCAGCTCCCCGGCGGGGGGTTTCGAGACCCAGTACTTC.

This chain connects TRBV19 to TRBJ2-5; 8 bases are shared with TRBD1. Germline V gene sequence: CDR1 LNHDA, CDR2 SQIVND (reference sequence). The CDR3 spans 16 residues. V dropped 3 bases and J dropped 5; count of bases not matched to a gene: 11. The CDR3 spells CASSMSPGTGGETQYF. In DNA, the CDR3 is TGTGCCAGTAGTATGTCCCCCGGAACAGGGGGGGAGACCCAGTACTTC. The entire variable domain, with the rest obtained from reference TRBV19 and TRBJ2-5, is as follows: DGGITQSPKYLFRKEGQNVTLSCEQNLNHDAMYWYRQDPGQGLRLIYYSQIVNDFQKGDIAEGYSVSREKKESFPLTVTSAQKNPTAFYLCASSMSPGTGGETQYFGPGTRLLVL.

V and J are TRBV10-3 and TRBJ2-2; 7 bases map to TRBD2. Germline CDR1 reads ENHRY; CDR2 reads SYGVKD. V was pared by 8 bases and J by 2 bases, with 8 bases of the junction left unmatched. The CDR3 covers 15 residues. The CDR3 bases are TGTGCCATCGGGCAGGGACTATCAAACACCGGGGAGCTGTTTTTT. Protein product: CAIGQGLSNTGELFF.

The CDR3 loop is CATQQGLGNQPQHF. The CDR3 DNA reads as TGTGCCACCCAACAGGGGCTAGGCAATCAGCCCCAGCATTTT. The chain joins TRBV10-3 to TRBJ1-5; 7 nucleotides agree with TRBD1. The trim removed 10 bases at V and 2 bases at J, leaving 8 bases unmatched. Looked up from germline, CDR1 is ENHRY and CDR2 is SYGVKD. The CDR3 has 14 amino acids.

The V call is TRBV29-1, the J call TRBJ2-1, with 9 bases identical to TRBD2. Per germline, CDR1 SQVTM and CDR2 ANQGSEA. With V trimmed by 4 bases and J by 12 bases, 7 bases remained unmatched. The CDR3 loop spans 12 amino acids. CDR3 bases: TGCAGCGTTGTATTACCGGGACTAGCGCAGTTCTTC. Protein product: CSVVLPGLAQFF.

This clone was detected ten times or more. This chain links TRBV6-2 or TRBV6-3 with TRBJ2-3; TRBD2 agrees at 10 bases. Looked up from germline, CDR1 is MNHEY and CDR2 is SVGEGT. The V segment lost 4 bases and the J segment 0 bases; nucleotides outside the gene matches: 1. The CDR3 totals 15 residues. CDR3 coding DNA: TGTGCCAGCAGTTTGACTAGCGGGAGCACAGATACGCAGTATTTT. It codes for CASSLTSGSTDTQYF.

This chain connects TRBV28 to TRBJ2-7, with unresolved D. Trimming pared 7 bases from V and 3 bases from J, leaving 22 bases between. CDR1 and CDR2 (germline): MDHEN, SYDVKM. The CDR3 contains 16 residues. The CDR3 here is CASTPRLGGSHYEQYF. The CDR3 region has the DNA TGTGCCAGCACACCCCGACTTGGCGGATCCCACTACGAGCAGTACTTC. The whole variable domain, remainder taken from reference TRBV28 and TRBJ2-7, is DVKVTQSSRYLVKRTGEKVFLECVQDMDHENMFWYRQDPGLGLRLIYFSYDVKMKEKGDIPEGYSVSREKKERFSLILESASTNQTSMYLCASTPRLGGSHYEQYFGPGTRLTVT.

V and J are TRBV28 and TRBJ2-1, with D tentatively TRBD2 (6 bases). V was clipped by 3 bases and J by 5 bases, with 8 bases between them. This CDR3 has 13 residues. Germline values: CDR1 MDHEN, CDR2 SYDVKM. This CDR3 reads CASSFGRHNEQFF. In nucleotides, the CDR3 is TGTGCCAGCAGTTTCGGGAGACACAATGAGCAGTTCTTC.

This clone was seen only once. The chain employs TRBV3-1 (or the pseudogene TRBV3-2) and TRBJ2-1, with 8 bases fitting TRBD2. V trimming: 0 bases; J trimming: 4 bases; junction bases outside the gene matches: 5. The CDR3 extends over 16 amino acids. CDR1 LGHDT and CDR2 YNNKEL come from the germline V gene (reference sequence). CDR3 nucleotides: TGTGCCAGCAGCCAAGATTATCGGGAGGGTTACAATGAGCAGTTCTTC. It translates to CASSQDYREGYNEQFF.

The chain recombines TRBV7-6 with TRBJ2-3; maybe TRBD2 (5 bases). Trimming removed 5 bases from V and 2 bases from J, with 14 bases in between. This CDR3 is built from 15 residues. The germline gives CDR1 SGHVS, CDR2 FNYEAQ. The CDR3 DNA reads as TGTGCCAGCAGCGCCTATACTAGAGTCACAGATACGCAGTATTTT. It translates to CASSAYTRVTDTQYF.